This section outlines one TCR beta chain sequence together with its context. Its antigen remains unidentified. This sample is drawn from a study of blood T cells in healthy people across ages. In each sample, at least 6 million PBMCs were isolated. CDR1 and CDR2 (germline): MNHEY, SMNVEV (reference sequence). The CDR3 is 12 amino acids. The V gene lost 6 bases and the J gene lost 11 bases, with 16 bases spanning the gap. The authors ran a second PCR of about 6 to 11 cycles using a sample-barcoded 5' primer and a J-beta primer mix. Each cDNA molecule was tagged by a template-switch adaptor with 12 random nucleotides. Sequencing yielded, for each sample, at least 3 million paired-end reads carrying CDR3. TCRdb analysed the 5' RACE reads with MiXCR anew, one entry per CDR3 protein. Seen here are approximately 350,000 distinct CDR3 sequences, about half observed once, and the top ten hold under 60%. Overall study findings and caveats: A greater number of naive CD4+ cells and higher diversity distinguished long-lived donors from aged donors.

The chain uses TRBV27 and TRBJ1-1; D not certain. This clonotype was obtained from a man in his 60s in good health. Sequenced input: blood. CDR3 protein: CASSSGSLSAFF. The CDR3 nucleotides are TGTGCCAGCAGCTCAGGAAGCTTGTCGGCTTTCTTT.